This T cell receptor (beta chain) was captured by sequencing in a study of blood T cell repertoires in COVID-19 (dated by TCRdb to 2018 to 2021). With regard to the full study: The collaborator samples originated in the United States, Italy and Spain and spanned the acute and convalescent phases of COVID-19. The prospective study material was composed of cDNA or gDNA derived from T cells, B-cell-depleted T cells, or PBMCs. Subjects who had been exposed to COVID-19, were actively infected with it, or had recovered from it provided the deeply sampled blood TCRbeta repertoires that made up the dataset. The repertoires were released in a freely available public database meant as a resource for research on the immune response to SARS-CoV-2. Samples came from the ongoing ImmuneRACE study (first 160 participants) plus 1,254 subjects from 6 global collaborators. The sample metadata nearly always contained a de-identified subject ID, COVID-19 status, age in years and sex. Where HLA class I and class II types were available, the types were taken from metadata supplied by the sample provider, not from assay-based typing. The study at large found these results: Clinical and demographic metadata were provided uncurated, with the amount varying by source and participant.

A single count supports this clone. The antigen it recognizes is unknown. The record has no base qualities; no much larger clone is one base away. TCRbeta CDR3 regions were amplified from genomic DNA using the immunoSEQ Assay, a bias-controlled multiplex PCR. Concerning the study's data processing: Within the assay, amplification of reference gene primers was used to estimate how many nucleated cells each sample contained. To quantify the absolute abundance of each unique TCRbeta CDR3 rearrangement, sequence reads were collapsed and filtered. For each sample, productive Simpson clonality was calculated as the square root of Simpson's diversity index across productive rearrangements. TCRdb took over this immuneACCESS table, retaining in-frame rearrangements with V and J assigned. Such tables are incomplete; in checked studies, under half of the missing clones stem from an unresolved V gene, and the remainder is unexplained. V, J and clone size derive from that table, while D and trimming were established from the DNA sequence. Counted in this sample were some 70,000 clones; around 85% of them appeared once. The top ten hold roughly 10% of the sample.

Each collaborating institution followed its own protocols to collect whole blood in K2EDTA tubes. For TCRbeta analysis, collaborator samples were shipped as frozen whole blood, as isolated PBMCs, or as DNA extracted from either sample type. Sequenced: peripheral blood. The TCR originated in a woman aged 50 to 60 with acute or convalescent COVID-19.

The CDR3 sequence is CASSPGEFYGYTF. The nucleotide sequence reads as follows: TGCGCCAGCAGCCCGGGGGAGTTCTATGGCTACACCTTC. Recombination joined TRBV5-1 with TRBJ1-2; the D gene is possibly TRBD1, with 5 bases matching. The germline V gene supplies CDR1 SGHRS and CDR2 YFSETQ. The CDR3 sequence holds 13 residues, the cysteine and phenylalanine included. Only the CDR3 portion is preserved as DNA: 39 bases, with reading frame beginning at the first base. The trim is 4 bases for V and 4 bases for J, with a gap of 11 bases between the germline ends.